The rows below give T cell receptor beta chains drawn from one sample of a study of control samples from healthy donors and cancer patients. Here immunoSEQ multiplex PCR was the method, and the copy in TCRdb shows in-frame clones only, minus some. The repertoire holds 150,000 or so clones, with approximately 93% as singletons. Sequenced: blood. The receptors shown here come from a man aged 18 to 35 in good health. Each CDR3 is given without its conserved first and last residue. Part of the rows lack a size; the others show once, few, many or a class for expanded clones.

clone_size	v_call	j_call	cdr3_aa
-	TRBV30	TRBJ1-4	AWSGGEDELKLF
-	TRBV7-6	TRBJ1-5	ASSLRSFSGREPIEDQPQH
-	TRBV13	TRBJ2-5	ASSLITAQETQY
-	TRBV16	TRBJ1-3	ASSQSIGNTIY
-	TRBV19	TRBJ2-7	ASSMGDIYEQY
-	TRBV28	TRBJ2-1	ASTGGSGGHNEQF
-	TRBV29-1	TRBJ2-5	SVVLGVRETQY
once	TRBV5-5	TRBJ1-2	ASSLEAGHNYGYT
-	TRBV3-1/TRBV3-2	TRBJ2-7	ASSQVGGAYEQY
-	TRBV7-9	TRBJ2-7	ASSGGAGKAYEQY
few	TRBV4-2	TRBJ1-4	ASSPGGTALNEKLF
-	TRBV29-1	TRBJ1-4	SVEDSQWGSPEKLF
-	TRBV3-1/TRBV3-2	TRBJ1-1	ASSQRYGAKPDRGLEAF
-	TRBV4-1	TRBJ2-1	ASSQESGRGQEQF
-	TRBV7-9	TRBJ2-2	ASSPTGRNTGELF
-	TRBV19	TRBJ2-2	ASSIVFGGIGGELF
-	TRBV19	TRBJ1-5	ASSRQAYSNQPQH
-	TRBV29-1	TRBJ1-4	SGRVTGNEKLF